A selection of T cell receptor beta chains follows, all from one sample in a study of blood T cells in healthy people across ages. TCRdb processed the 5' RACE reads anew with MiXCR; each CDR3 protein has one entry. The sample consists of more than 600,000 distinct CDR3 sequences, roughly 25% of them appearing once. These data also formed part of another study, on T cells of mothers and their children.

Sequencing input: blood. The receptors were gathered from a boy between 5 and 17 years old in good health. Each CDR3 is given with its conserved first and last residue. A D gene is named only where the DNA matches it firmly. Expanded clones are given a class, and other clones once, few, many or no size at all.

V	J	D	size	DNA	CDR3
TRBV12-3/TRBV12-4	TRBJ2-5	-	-	TGTGCCAGCACAAATGGTAGGGGAGAGACCCGGTACTTC	CASTNGRGETRYF
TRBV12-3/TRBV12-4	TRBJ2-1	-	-	TGTGCCAGCAGTTTAGCGCAAATCCCCAGCAAATTC	CASSLAQIPSKF
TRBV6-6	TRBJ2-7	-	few	TGTGCCAGCAGTTACGACGGATCCTACGAGCAGTACTTC	CASSYDGSYEQYF
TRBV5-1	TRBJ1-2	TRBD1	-	TGCGCCAGCAGCTGGGGACAGGGAGCTAACTATGGCTACACCTTC	CASSWGQGANYGYTF
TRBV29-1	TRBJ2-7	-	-	TGCAGCGTTCGATTTTTGCTGGGCTACGAGCAGTACTTC	CSVRFLLGYEQYF
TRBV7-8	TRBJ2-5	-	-	TGTGCCAGCAGCTTTTTGAGGACAGAAGAGACCCAGTACTTC	CASSFLRTEETQYF
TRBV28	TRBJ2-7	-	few	TGTGCCAGCACGACGGGTACCTACGAGCAGTACTTC	CASTTGTYEQYF
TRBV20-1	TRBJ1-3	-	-	TGCAGTGCTACTGCTACGGACTCTGGAAACACCATATATTTT	CSATATDSGNTIYF
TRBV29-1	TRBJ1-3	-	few	TGCAGCGTTGAAGATCGTAGGCAAAACTCTGGAAACACCATATATTTT	CSVEDRRQNSGNTIYF
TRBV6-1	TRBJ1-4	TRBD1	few	TGTGCCAGCAGTAGACAGGGCGCCTTTGAAAAACTGTTTTTT	CASSRQGAFEKLFF
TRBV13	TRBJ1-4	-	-	TGTGCCAGCAGCGCGAAGGACAGTTCCCCCTTTAATGAAAAACTGTTTTTT	CASSAKDSSPFNEKLFF
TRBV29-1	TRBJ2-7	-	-	TGCAGCGTTGCCTTTGGGACAATTAGCACGTACGAGCAGTACTTC	CSVAFGTISTYEQYF
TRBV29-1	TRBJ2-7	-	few	TGCAGCGTTGTTTGGGACGAGCAGTACTTC	CSVVWDEQYF
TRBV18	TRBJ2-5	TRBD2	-	TGTGCCAGCTCACCACCGCCTAGCGGGAGTAGGGAGACCCAGTACTTC	CASSPPPSGSRETQYF
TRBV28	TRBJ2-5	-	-	TGTGCCGGCTATCACCCGTACCAAGAGACCCAGTACTTC	CAGYHPYQETQYF
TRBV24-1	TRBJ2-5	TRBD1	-	TGTGCCACCAGTGAAACAGGGGAAGAGACCCAGTACTTC	CATSETGEETQYF
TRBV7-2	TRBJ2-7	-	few	TGTGCCAGCAGCCCCAGTACAGGGACCTACGGCGGCGAGCAGTACTTC	CASSPSTGTYGGEQYF
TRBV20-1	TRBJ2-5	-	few	TGCAGTGCTAGCCCCCCTGCCGAAGGGGTTAGAGAGACCCAGTACTTC	CSASPPAEGVRETQYF
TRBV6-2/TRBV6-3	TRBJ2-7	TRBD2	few	TGTGCCAGCAGTCGGACTAGCGGGCGCTACGAGCAGTACTTC	CASSRTSGRYEQYF
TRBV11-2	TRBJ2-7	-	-	TGTGCCAGCAGCTCGCGGACTCATGTCGACGAGCAGTACTTC	CASSSRTHVDEQYF
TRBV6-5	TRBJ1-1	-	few	TGTGCCAGCAGGGAATTTGCGGCAACTGAAGCTTTCTTT	CASREFAATEAFF
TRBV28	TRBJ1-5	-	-	TGTGCTGGCGGGCAGCCCCAGCATTTT	CAGGQPQHF
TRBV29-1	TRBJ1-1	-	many	TGCAGCGTTCTTAGGAACACTGAAGCTTTCTTT	CSVLRNTEAFF
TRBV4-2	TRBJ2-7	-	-	TGTGCCAGCAGCCAAGCGGGGAATTCGGGCGAGCAGTACTTC	CASSQAGNSGEQYF
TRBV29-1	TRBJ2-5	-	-	TGCAGCGTTGTTAGTGATAGCAAGACCCAGTACTTC	CSVVSDSKTQYF
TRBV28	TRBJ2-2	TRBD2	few	TGTGCCAGCAGTTTATCCCTTGGGCTAGCGGGAGTAGAAGGGGAGCTGTTTTTT	CASSLSLGLAGVEGELFF
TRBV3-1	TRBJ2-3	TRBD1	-	TGTGCCAGCAGCCAAGACCAGGACAGGCAACCTACGCAGTATTTT	CASSQDQDRQPTQYF
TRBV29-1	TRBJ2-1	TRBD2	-	TGCAGCGTCCCAGGACTAGCCAATGAGCAGTTCTTC	CSVPGLANEQFF
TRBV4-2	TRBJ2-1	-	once	TGTGCCAGCAGCCAAGATGGTGTAGGAGGGGCTGACAATGAGCAGTTCTTC	CASSQDGVGGADNEQFF
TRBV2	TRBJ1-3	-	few	TGTGCCAGCACGGGAGATAGTGGAAACACCATATATTTT	CASTGDSGNTIYF
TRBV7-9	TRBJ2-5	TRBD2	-	TGTGCCAGCAGCCCGCCGGGACTAGCGGGTGATGAGACCCAGTACTTC	CASSPPGLAGDETQYF
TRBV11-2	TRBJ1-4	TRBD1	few	TGTGCCAGCAGCTTGCTCCGACAGGGTGTAAATGAAAAACTGTTTTTT	CASSLLRQGVNEKLFF
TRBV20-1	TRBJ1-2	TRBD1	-	TGCAGTGCCGGGACAGGGAAGTCCGGCTACACCTTC	CSAGTGKSGYTF
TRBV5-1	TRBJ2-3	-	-	TGCGCCAGCAGGGCGGAAGCAAGCACAGATACGCAGTATTTT	CASRAEASTDTQYF
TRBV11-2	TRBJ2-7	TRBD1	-	TGTGCCAGCAGCTTAGTCAGGGGGCTGCCCTACGAGCAGTACTTC	CASSLVRGLPYEQYF
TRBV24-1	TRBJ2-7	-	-	TGTGCCACCAGTGACGGAGGGCTGGCCCCCTACGAGCAGTACTTC	CATSDGGLAPYEQYF
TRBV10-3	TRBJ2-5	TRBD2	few	TGTGCCATCAGTGCCCGAACTCTAGCGGGAGTGGGGGAGCAGTACTTC	CAISARTLAGVGEQYF
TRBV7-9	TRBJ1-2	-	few	TGTGCCAGCACTCCGGGTTACGGAAACTATGGCTACACCTTC	CASTPGYGNYGYTF
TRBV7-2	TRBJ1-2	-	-	TGTGCCAGCAGCTTAAATCCGGAGAACTATGGCTACACCTTC	CASSLNPENYGYTF
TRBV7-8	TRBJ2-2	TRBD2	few	TGTGCCAGCAGCCCGGGACTAGCGGAGAACACCGGGGAGCTGTTTTTT	CASSPGLAENTGELFF
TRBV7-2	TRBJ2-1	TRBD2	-	TGTGCCAGCAGAGAGAGGGCGGGGGGAATTGGTGAGCAGTTCTTC	CASRERAGGIGEQFF
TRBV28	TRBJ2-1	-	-	TGTGCCAGCAGTTTATATAACTTCCCAGGGACCTACAATGAGCAGTTCTTC	CASSLYNFPGTYNEQFF
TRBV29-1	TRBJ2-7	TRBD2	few	TGCAGCGTTGAGTACGAAGCGGGAGTCGGCTCCGAGCAGTACTTC	CSVEYEAGVGSEQYF
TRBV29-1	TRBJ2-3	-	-	TGCAGCGTTGAGGCTCGGGTTGATACGCAGTATTTT	CSVEARVDTQYF
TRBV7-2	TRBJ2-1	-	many	TGTGCCAGCAGCACAAGACGGGGGGCAAAGGTTGAGCAGTTCTTC	CASSTRRGAKVEQFF
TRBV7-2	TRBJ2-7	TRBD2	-	TGTGCCAGCAGCTCGGTTGGACTAGGGACTTCCTACGAGCAGTACTTC	CASSSVGLGTSYEQYF
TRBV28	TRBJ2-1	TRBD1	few	TGTGCCAGCTCTCCGGACAGGTGGGATGAGCAGTTCTTC	CASSPDRWDEQFF
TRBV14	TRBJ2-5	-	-	TGTGCCCGCAGCCAAGAGGGTAGCGGCTGGGAGACCCAGTACTTC	CARSQEGSGWETQYF
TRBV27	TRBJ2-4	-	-	TGTGCCAGCAGTCGTACGGGGGACAATATAGCCAAAAACATTCACTACTTC	CASSRTGDNIAKNIHYF
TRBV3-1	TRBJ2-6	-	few	TGTGCCAGCAGCCCTCACACAATCTCCGGGGCCAACGTCCTGACTTTC	CASSPHTISGANVLTF
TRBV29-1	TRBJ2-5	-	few	TGCAGCGTTGAAGGAACAGTCTACCAAGAGACCCAGTACTTC	CSVEGTVYQETQYF
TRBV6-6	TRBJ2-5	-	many	TGTGCCAGCAGTTACCCCGGGCAAGAGACCCAGTACTTC	CASSYPGQETQYF
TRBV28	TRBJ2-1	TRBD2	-	TGTGCCAGCAGTTTATCCCTAGCGGGGTTGAGCTCCTACAATGAGCAGTTCTTC	CASSLSLAGLSSYNEQFF
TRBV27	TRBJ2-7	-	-	TGTGCCAGCAGCCTGGGCGGGGCGATGAACGAGCAGTACTTC	CASSLGGAMNEQYF
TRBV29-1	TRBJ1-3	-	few	TGCAGCGGGCAGGGGACACCTGGAAACACCATATATTTT	CSGQGTPGNTIYF
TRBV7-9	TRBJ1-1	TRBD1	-	TGTGCCAGCAGCTCCCCAGGGACAGTTGAAGCTTTCTTT	CASSSPGTVEAFF
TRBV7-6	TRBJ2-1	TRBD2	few	TGTGCCAGCAGCTCCCCAAGGTTAGCGGGAGGGCCTAGGGATGAGCAGTTCTTC	CASSSPRLAGGPRDEQFF
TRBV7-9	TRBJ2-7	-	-	TGTGCCAGCAGCTTAGACTCGGACGAGCAGTACTTC	CASSLDSDEQYF
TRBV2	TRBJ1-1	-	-	TGTGCCAGCAGCGCAGGGTATAACACTGAAGCTTTCTTT	CASSAGYNTEAFF
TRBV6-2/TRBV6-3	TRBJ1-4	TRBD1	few	TGTGCCAGCAGTGCCGGGACAGCGGTAAATTTT	CASSAGTAVNF